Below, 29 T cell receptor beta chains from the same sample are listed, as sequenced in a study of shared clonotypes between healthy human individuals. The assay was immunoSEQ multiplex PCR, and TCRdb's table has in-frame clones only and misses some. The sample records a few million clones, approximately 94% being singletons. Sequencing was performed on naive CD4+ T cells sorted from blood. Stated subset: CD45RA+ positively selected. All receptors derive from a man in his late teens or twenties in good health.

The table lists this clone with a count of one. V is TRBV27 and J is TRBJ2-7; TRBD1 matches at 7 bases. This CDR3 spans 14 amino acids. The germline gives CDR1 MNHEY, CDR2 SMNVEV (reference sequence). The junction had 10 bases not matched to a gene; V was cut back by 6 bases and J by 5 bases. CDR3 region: CASSQTQGLHEQYF. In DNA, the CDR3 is TGTGCCAGCAGCCAAACACAGGGGTTGCACGAGCAGTACTTC.

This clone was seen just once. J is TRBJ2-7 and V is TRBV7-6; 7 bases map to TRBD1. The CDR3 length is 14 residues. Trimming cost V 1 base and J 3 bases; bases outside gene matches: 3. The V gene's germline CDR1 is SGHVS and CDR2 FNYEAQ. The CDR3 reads CASSLDRGSYEQYF. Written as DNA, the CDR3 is TGTGCCAGCAGCTTAGACAGGGGAAGCTACGAGCAGTACTTC.

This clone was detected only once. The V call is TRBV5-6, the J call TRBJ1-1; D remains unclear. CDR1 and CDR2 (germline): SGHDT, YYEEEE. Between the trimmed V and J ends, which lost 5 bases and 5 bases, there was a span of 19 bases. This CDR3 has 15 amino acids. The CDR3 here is CASSMGTRVTTEAFF. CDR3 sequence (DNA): TGTGCCAGCAGTATGGGAACAAGGGTGACGACTGAAGCTTTCTTT.

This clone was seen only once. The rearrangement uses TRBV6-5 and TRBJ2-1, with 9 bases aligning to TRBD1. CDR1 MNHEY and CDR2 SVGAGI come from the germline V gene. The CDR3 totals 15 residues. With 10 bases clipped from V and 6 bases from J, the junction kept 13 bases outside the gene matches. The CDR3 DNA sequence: TGTGCCACCATGGGGGGGGACAGGGCTGGCAATGAGCAGTTCTTC. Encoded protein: CATMGGDRAGNEQFF.

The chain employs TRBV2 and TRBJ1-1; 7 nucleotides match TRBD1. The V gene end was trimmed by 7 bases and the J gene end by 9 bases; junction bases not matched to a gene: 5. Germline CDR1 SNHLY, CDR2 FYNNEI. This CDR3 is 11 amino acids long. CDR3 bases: TGTGCCAGCACCGGGACAGTAAAAGCTTTCTTT. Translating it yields CASTGTVKAFF.

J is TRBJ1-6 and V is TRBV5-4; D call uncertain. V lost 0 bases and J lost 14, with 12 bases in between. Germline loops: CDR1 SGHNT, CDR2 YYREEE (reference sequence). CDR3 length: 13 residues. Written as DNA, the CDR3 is TGTGCCAGCAGCTTGGGCCCCCAGGTGGCCCTCCACTTT. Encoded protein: CASSLGPQVALHF. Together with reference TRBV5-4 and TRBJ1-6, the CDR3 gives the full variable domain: ETGVTQSPTHLIKTRGQQVTLRCSSQSGHNTVSWYQQALGQGPQFIFQYYREEENGRGNFPPRFSGLQFPNYSSELNVNALELDDSALYLCASSLGPQVALHFGNGTRLTVT.

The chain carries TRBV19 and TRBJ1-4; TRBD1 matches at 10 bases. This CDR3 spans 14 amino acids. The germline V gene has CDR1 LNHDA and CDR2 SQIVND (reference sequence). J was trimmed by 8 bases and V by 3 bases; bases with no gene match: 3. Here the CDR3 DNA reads TGTGCCAGTAGTATCGGGACAGGGGAGGAAAAACTGTTTTTT. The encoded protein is CASSIGTGEEKLFF.

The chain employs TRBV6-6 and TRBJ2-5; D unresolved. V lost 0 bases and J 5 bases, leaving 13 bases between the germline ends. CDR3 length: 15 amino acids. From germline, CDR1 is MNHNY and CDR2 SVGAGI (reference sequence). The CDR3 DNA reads TGTGCCAGCAGTTACTCGATGGGTAGAGGTGAGACCCAGTACTTC. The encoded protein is CASSYSMGRGETQYF.

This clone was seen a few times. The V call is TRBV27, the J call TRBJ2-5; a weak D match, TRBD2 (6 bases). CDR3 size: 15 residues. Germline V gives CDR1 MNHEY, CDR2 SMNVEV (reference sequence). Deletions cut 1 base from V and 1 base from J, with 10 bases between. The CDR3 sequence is CASSLFGGIQETQYF. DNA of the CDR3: TGTGCCAGCAGTTTATTTGGCGGGATCCAAGAGACCCAGTACTTC.

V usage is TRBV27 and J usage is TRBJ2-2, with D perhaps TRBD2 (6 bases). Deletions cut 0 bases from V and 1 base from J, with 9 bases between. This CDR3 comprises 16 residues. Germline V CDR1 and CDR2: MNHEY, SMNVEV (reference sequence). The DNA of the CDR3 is TGTGCCAGCAGTTTATCGGCTAGCGTGAACACCGGGGAGCTGTTTTTT. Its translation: CASSLSASVNTGELFF.

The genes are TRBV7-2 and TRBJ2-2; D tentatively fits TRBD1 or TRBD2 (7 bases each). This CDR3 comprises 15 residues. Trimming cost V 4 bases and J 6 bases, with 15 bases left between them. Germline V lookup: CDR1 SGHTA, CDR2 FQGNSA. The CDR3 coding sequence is TGTGCCAGCAGCTCCAGACAGGGAGGGTCCGGGGAGCTGTTTTTT. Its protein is CASSSRQGGSGELFF.

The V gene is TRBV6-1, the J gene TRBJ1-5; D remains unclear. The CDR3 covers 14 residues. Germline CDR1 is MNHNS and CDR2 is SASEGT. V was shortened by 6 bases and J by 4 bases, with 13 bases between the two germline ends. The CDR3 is CASSQQSSNQPQHF. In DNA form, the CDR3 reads TGTGCCAGCAGCCAACAGAGTTCAAATCAGCCCCAGCATTTT.

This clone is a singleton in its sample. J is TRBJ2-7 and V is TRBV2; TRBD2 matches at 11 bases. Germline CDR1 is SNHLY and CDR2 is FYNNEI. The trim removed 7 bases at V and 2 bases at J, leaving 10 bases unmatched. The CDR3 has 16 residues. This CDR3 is CASTIHSGRGPYEQYF. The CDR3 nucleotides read TGTGCCAGCACCATCCATAGCGGGAGGGGCCCCTACGAGCAGTACTTC.

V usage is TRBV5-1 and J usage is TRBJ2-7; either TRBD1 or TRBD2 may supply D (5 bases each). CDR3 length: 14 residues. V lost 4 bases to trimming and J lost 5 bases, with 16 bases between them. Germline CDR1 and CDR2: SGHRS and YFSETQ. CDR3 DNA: TGCGCCAGCAGCCGCCGGGGCCTGGGGGACGAGCAGTACTTC. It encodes CASSRRGLGDEQYF.

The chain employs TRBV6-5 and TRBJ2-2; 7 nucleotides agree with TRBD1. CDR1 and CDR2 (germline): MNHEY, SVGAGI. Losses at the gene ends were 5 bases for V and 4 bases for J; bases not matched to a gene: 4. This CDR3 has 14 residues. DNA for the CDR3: TGTGCCAGCAGTGCCGGGACAGCCACCGGGGAGCTGTTTTTT. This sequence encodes CASSAGTATGELFF.

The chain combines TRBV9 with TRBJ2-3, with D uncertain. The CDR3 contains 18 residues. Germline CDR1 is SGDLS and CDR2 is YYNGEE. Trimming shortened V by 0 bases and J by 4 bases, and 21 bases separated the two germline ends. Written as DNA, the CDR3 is TGTGCCAGCAGCGTAGGTCTCGCCGGAGCGAGAATCCCAGATACGCAGTATTTT. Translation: CASSVGLAGARIPDTQYF. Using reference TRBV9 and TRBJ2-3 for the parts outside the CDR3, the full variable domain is DSGVTQTPKHLITATGQRVTLRCSPRSGDLSVYWYQQSLDQGLQFLIQYYNGEERAKGNILERFSAQQFPDLHSELNLSSLELGDSALYFCASSVGLAGARIPDTQYFGPGTRLTVL.

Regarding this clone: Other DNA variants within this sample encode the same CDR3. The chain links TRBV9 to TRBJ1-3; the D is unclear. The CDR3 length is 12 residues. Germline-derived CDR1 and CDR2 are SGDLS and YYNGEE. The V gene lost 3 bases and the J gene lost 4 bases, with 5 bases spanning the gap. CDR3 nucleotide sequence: TGTGCCAGCAGCGGGGGAGGAAACACCATATATTTT. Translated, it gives CASSGGGNTIYF.

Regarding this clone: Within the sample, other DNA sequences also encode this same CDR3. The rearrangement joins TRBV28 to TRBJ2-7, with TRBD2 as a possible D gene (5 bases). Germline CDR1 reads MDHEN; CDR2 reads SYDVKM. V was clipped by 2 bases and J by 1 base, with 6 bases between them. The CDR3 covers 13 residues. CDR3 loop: CASSLTRSYEQYF. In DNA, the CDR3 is TGTGCCAGCAGTTTAACTAGATCCTACGAGCAGTACTTC.

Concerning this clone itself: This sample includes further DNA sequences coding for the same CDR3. The CDR3 loop reads CASSSTGGNTEAFF. In DNA form, the CDR3 reads TGTGCCAGCAGCTCTACAGGGGGGAACACTGAAGCTTTCTTT. This chain uses TRBV11-2 with TRBJ1-1, with 8 bases aligning to TRBD1. V dropped 4 bases and J dropped 1; count of bases not matched to a gene: 2. Per the germline V gene, CDR1 is SGHAT and CDR2 is FQNNGV. The CDR3 runs 14 residues.

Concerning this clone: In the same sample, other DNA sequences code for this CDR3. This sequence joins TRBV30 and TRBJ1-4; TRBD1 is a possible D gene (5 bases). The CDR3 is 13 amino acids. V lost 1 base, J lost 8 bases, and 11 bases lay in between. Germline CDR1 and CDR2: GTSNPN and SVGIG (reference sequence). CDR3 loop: CAWSARRGEKLFF. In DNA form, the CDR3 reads TGTGCCTGGAGTGCTCGCCGGGGGGAAAAACTGTTTTTT. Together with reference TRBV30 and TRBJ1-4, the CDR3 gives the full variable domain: SQTIHQWPATLVQPVGSPLSLECTVEGTSNPNLYWYRQAAGRGLQLLFYSVGIGQISSEVPQNLSASRPQDRQFILSSKKLLLSDSGFYLCAWSARRGEKLFFGSGTQLSVL.

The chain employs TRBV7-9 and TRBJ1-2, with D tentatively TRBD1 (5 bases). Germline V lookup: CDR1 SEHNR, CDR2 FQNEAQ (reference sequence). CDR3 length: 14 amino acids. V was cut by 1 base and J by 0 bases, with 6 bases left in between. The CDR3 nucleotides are TGTGCCAGCAGCTTAGAGGGGCCTAACTATGGCTACACCTTC. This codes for CASSLEGPNYGYTF.

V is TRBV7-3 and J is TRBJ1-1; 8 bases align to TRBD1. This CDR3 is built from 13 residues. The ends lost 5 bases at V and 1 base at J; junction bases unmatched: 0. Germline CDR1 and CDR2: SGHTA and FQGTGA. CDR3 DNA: TGTGCCAGCAGCGGACAGGGGAACACTGAAGCTTTCTTT. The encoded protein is CASSGQGNTEAFF. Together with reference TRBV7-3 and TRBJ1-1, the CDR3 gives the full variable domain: GAGVSQTPSNKVTEKGKYVELRCDPISGHTALYWYRQSLGQGPEFLIYFQGTGAADDSGLPNDRFFAVRPEGSVSTLKIQRTERGDSAVYLCASSGQGNTEAFFGQGTRLTVV.

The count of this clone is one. CDR3 amino acids: CASSDRPPGETEAFF. The CDR3 DNA reads as TGTGCCAGTAGTGATCGGCCTCCCGGAGAGACTGAAGCTTTCTTT. This sequence joins TRBV19 and TRBJ1-1; no reliable D call. The CDR3 is 15 residues long. The V and J ends lost 5 bases and 5 bases respectively, with 18 bases between them. CDR1 is LNHDA and CDR2 is SQIVND in the germline V gene (reference sequence).

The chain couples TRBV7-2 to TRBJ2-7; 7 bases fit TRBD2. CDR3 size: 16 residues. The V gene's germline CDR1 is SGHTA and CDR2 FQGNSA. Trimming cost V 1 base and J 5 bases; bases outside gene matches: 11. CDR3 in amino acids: CASSLVTGGISDEQYF. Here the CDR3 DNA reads TGTGCCAGCAGCTTAGTTACGGGAGGTATCAGCGACGAGCAGTACTTC.

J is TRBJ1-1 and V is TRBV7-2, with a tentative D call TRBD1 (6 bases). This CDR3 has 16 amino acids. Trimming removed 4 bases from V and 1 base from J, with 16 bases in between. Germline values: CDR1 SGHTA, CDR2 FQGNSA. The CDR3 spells CASSSRRGAGNTEAFF. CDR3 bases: TGTGCCAGCAGCTCCAGGAGGGGGGCAGGGAACACTGAAGCTTTCTTT.

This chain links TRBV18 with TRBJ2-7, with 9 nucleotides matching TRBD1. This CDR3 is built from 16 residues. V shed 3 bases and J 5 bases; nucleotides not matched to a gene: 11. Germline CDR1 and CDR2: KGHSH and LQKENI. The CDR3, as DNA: TGTGCCAGCTCACCCTCGGTCGGGACAGGGATCCACGAGCAGTACTTC. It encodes CASSPSVGTGIHEQYF.

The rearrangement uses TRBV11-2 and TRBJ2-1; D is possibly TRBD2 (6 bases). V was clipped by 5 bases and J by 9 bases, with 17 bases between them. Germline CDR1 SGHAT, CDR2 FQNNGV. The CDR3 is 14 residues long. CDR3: CASSRAGWEVEQFF. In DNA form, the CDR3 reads TGTGCCAGCAGCCGAGCTGGGTGGGAGGTTGAGCAGTTCTTC.

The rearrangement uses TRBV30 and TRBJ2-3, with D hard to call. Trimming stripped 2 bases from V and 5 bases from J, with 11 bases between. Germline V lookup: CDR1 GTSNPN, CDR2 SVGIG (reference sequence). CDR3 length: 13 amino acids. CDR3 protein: CAWSLGLGDTQYF. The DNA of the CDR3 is TGTGCCTGGAGTTTGGGGTTGGGAGATACGCAGTATTTT.

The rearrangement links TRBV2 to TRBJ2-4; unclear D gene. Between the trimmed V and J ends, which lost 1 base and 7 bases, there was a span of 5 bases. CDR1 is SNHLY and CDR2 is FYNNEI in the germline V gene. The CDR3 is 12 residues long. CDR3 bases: TGTGCCAGCAGTGAAGGGGCGAACATTCAGTACTTC. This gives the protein CASSEGANIQYF.